Presented here are 29 T cell receptor beta chains from one specimen sequenced in a study of shared clonotypes between healthy human individuals. The assay was immunoSEQ multiplex PCR, and TCRdb's table has in-frame clones only and misses some. Altogether nearly 2 million clones are present, about 95% being singletons, with the ten largest covering around 1%. As defined, naive CD8 cells were CD45RO-negative and positively selected for CCR7, with terminally differentiated effector memory CD45RA+ cells excluded. Sequencing was performed on naive CD8+ T cells sorted from blood. The receptor set was obtained from a man between 18 and 35 years old in good health.

Written as DNA, the CDR3 is TGCGCCAGCAGCAACCAACGGGACAGGGGGGTCTATGGCTACACCTTC. Translation gives CASSNQRDRGVYGYTF. The chain has TRBV4-1 and TRBJ1-2; 11 bases are a match to TRBD1. The CDR3 is made up of 16 amino acids. From germline, CDR1 is MGHRA and CDR2 YSYEKL. J gave up 4 bases and V 5 bases, and 9 bases lay outside the gene matches.

V and J are TRBV5-4 and TRBJ2-7; 9 nucleotides line up with TRBD1. The CDR3 is 14 amino acids. CDR1 is SGHNT, CDR2 YYREEE, per germline (reference sequence). The V and J ends lost 2 bases and 4 bases, in that order; junction bases with no gene match: 4. Here the CDR3 DNA reads TGTGCCAGCAGCTTTGGGACAGGGATGTACGAGCAGTACTTC. Its protein is CASSFGTGMYEQYF.

This sequence joins TRBV7-9 and TRBJ2-3, with 10 bases matching TRBD2. J gave up 0 bases and V 6 bases, and 9 bases lay outside the gene matches. Per germline, CDR1 SEHNR and CDR2 FQNEAQ (reference sequence). The CDR3 length is 17 residues. The CDR3 sequence is CASSLPLAGASTDTQYF. In nucleotides, the CDR3 is TGTGCCAGCAGTCTACCCCTAGCGGGAGCTAGCACAGATACGCAGTATTTT. Combining the CDR3 with reference TRBV7-9 and TRBJ2-3 gives the whole variable domain DTGVSQNPRHKITKRGQNVTFRCDPISEHNRLYWYRQTLGQGPEFLTYFQNEAQLEKSRLLSDRFSAERPKGSFSTLEIQRTEQGDSAMYLCASSLPLAGASTDTQYFGPGTRLTVL.

The CDR3 bases are TGCGCCAGCAGCACAGGGACAGGGGCTGGCGAGCAGTACTTC. Protein product: CASSTGTGAGEQYF. The chain links TRBV5-1 to TRBJ2-7; 10 bases fit TRBD1. Germline V gene sequence: CDR1 SGHRS, CDR2 YFSETQ. This CDR3 spans 14 amino acids. Trimming cost V 4 bases and J 6 bases; bases outside gene matches: 7.

The chain uses TRBV27 and TRBJ1-2; D is undetermined. The V gene's germline CDR1 is MNHEY and CDR2 SMNVEV (reference sequence). The V end was cut by 2 bases, the J end by 5 bases, with 9 bases between. CDR3 length: 13 residues. The CDR3 DNA reads as TGTGCCAGCAGTTTAAGGGCGGGATATGGCTACACCTTC. The encoded protein is CASSLRAGYGYTF.

The V and J genes are TRBV6-5 and TRBJ2-7; D possibly corresponds to TRBD2 (6 bases). Germline CDR1 MNHEY, CDR2 SVGAGI. This CDR3 has 13 residues. V lost 3 bases and J lost 7, with 13 bases in between. CDR3 region: CASSYNPLAEQYF. In DNA, the CDR3 is TGTGCCAGCAGTTATAACCCTCTAGCGGAGCAGTACTTC.

This clone was seen just once. The chain links TRBV28 to TRBJ1-5; D uncertain. The V end lost 6 bases, the J end lost 2 bases, and 20 bases lay between the germline ends. The CDR3 has 17 residues. In germline, CDR1 is MDHEN, CDR2 SYDVKM. CDR3 DNA: TGTGCCAGCAGGCCCGGAAAATTTGCGGAGGGCAATCAGCCCCAGCATTTT. It encodes CASRPGKFAEGNQPQHF.

The gene calls are TRBV29-1 and TRBJ1-1; no clear D gene. V was clipped by 1 base and J by 6 bases, with 12 bases between them. This CDR3 comprises 13 residues. Looked up from germline, CDR1 is SQVTM and CDR2 is ANQGSEA. This CDR3 is CSVEVDPGAEAFF. CDR3 in DNA: TGCAGCGTTGAAGTGGACCCCGGGGCTGAAGCTTTCTTT.

J is TRBJ1-5 and V is TRBV6-4; possible D gene TRBD1, 5 bases. The germline V gene encodes CDR1 MRHNA and CDR2 SNTAGT. V was pared by 3 bases and J by 0 bases, with 15 bases between. The CDR3 extends over 17 amino acids. In DNA form, the CDR3 reads TGTGCCAGCAGTGAAACGGGGCAAGCCTGTAGCAATCAGCCCCAGCATTTT. It yields the protein CASSETGQACSNQPQHF.

This clone appeared once. The rearrangement uses TRBV2 and TRBJ1-1; 7 bases agree with TRBD1. J lost 6 bases, V lost 7 bases, and 14 bases had no gene match. From germline, CDR1 is SNHLY and CDR2 FYNNEI. The CDR3 is made up of 15 amino acids. CDR3 DNA sequence: TGTGCCAGCATTTACCGGGACAGAGGAACTGCTGAAGCTTTCTTT. As protein: CASIYRDRGTAEAFF.

A single count supports this clone. The CDR3 is CASSPGSGYGYTF. The CDR3 nucleotides read TGTGCCAGCAGTCCAGGGAGTGGCTATGGCTACACCTTC. The J gene is TRBJ1-2, the V gene TRBV6-4, with a weak D call TRBD1 (5 bases). The germline V gene encodes CDR1 MRHNA and CDR2 SNTAGT. The CDR3 is made up of 13 amino acids. The V end lost 5 bases, the J end lost 4 bases, and 11 bases lay between the germline ends.

The chain employs TRBV5-5 and TRBJ1-2; D gene ambiguous. CDR1 and CDR2 (germline): SGHKS, YYEKEE (reference sequence). The V gene lost 0 bases and the J gene lost 0 bases, with 6 bases spanning the gap. The CDR3 has 14 amino acids. CDR3 in DNA: TGTGCCAGCAGCTTGGCGGGGACTAACTATGGCTACACCTTC. Amino acids: CASSLAGTNYGYTF.

This clone was observed once. The chain has TRBV7-9 and TRBJ2-7; D is possibly TRBD1 or TRBD2 (5 bases each). The CDR3 length is 17 residues. The germline V and J ends were trimmed by 1 base and 0 bases, with 16 bases remaining between them. Looked up from germline, CDR1 is SEHNR and CDR2 is FQNEAQ (reference sequence). The DNA of the CDR3 is TGTGCCAGCAGCTTAGGGTTTGGGGAGACAGACTCCTACGAGCAGTACTTC. Amino acid sequence: CASSLGFGETDSYEQYF.

The V and J genes are TRBV7-2 and TRBJ2-3, with D unresolved. This CDR3 is built from 12 residues. CDR1 SGHTA and CDR2 FQGNSA come from the germline V gene. V was cut by 4 bases and J by 3 bases, with 5 bases left in between. CDR3 protein: CASSSPTDTQYF. Written as DNA, the CDR3 is TGTGCCAGCAGCTCGCCAACAGATACGCAGTATTTT.

V gene TRBV7-2 combines with J gene TRBJ1-2; D might be TRBD1 (5 bases). The CDR3 covers 13 residues. The V and J ends lost 1 base and 7 bases respectively, with 10 bases between them. Germline CDR1 and CDR2: SGHTA and FQGNSA. The CDR3 loop reads CASSLGGVRGYTF. The CDR3 DNA is TGTGCCAGCAGCTTAGGAGGGGTCCGTGGCTACACCTTC.

This clone is a singleton in its sample. This chain uses TRBV27 with TRBJ2-7; 11 bases fit TRBD2. Germline V gene data show CDR1 as MNHEY and CDR2 as SMNVEV (reference sequence). This CDR3 comprises 15 residues. With 4 bases clipped from V and 0 bases from J, the junction kept 2 bases outside the gene matches. CDR3 in amino acids: CASSYSGGASYEQYF. DNA for the CDR3: TGTGCCAGCAGTTATAGCGGGGGGGCCTCCTACGAGCAGTACTTC.

The chain joins TRBV2 to TRBJ2-2; D gene uncertain. Between the trimmed V and J ends, which lost 10 bases and 0 bases, there was a span of 12 bases. Germline CDR1 is SNHLY and CDR2 is FYNNEI. The CDR3 has 14 residues. The CDR3: CATFDNANTGELFF. CDR3 bases: TGTGCCACCTTCGACAACGCGAACACCGGGGAGCTGTTTTTT. Based on the CDR3 plus reference TRBV2 and TRBJ2-2, the full variable domain is EPEVTQTPSHQVTQMGQEVILRCVPISNHLYFYWYRQILGQKVEFLVSFYNNEISEKSEIFDDQFSVERPDGSNFTLKIRSTKLEDSAMYFCATFDNANTGELFFGEGSRLTVL.

This sequence joins TRBV15 and TRBJ1-5; no reliable D call. The CDR3 contains 16 residues. Germline CDR1 LNHNV, CDR2 YYDKDF (reference sequence). Trimming took 8 bases from V and 7 from J, leaving 24 bases between them. This CDR3 reads CATSQERGWGYQPQHF. The DNA for the CDR3 is TGTGCCACCTCCCAGGAAAGAGGGTGGGGATACCAGCCCCAGCATTTT.

The sample holds one count of this clone. Other DNA sequences in this sample translate to the same CDR3. V gene TRBV9 combines with J gene TRBJ1-5; D may be TRBD1 (5 bases). Trimming stripped 3 bases from V and 7 bases from J, with 8 bases between. Germline CDR1 SGDLS, CDR2 YYNGEE. This CDR3 is 12 amino acids long. The DNA of the CDR3 is TGTGCCAGCAGCGGTGGGGGGCAGCCCCAGCATTTT. This gives the protein CASSGGGQPQHF.

Concerning this clone: Other DNA sequences in the same sample also yield this CDR3. The rearrangement uses TRBV25-1 and TRBJ2-1, with D unresolved. Germline V CDR1 and CDR2: MGHDK, SYGVNS. The CDR3 runs to 11 residues. Trimming shortened V by 5 bases and J by 7 bases, and 6 bases separated the two germline ends. CDR3 in amino acids: CASSPGNEQFF. CDR3 in DNA: TGTGCCAGCAGTCCTGGGAATGAGCAGTTCTTC. The whole variable domain, remainder taken from reference TRBV25-1 and TRBJ2-1, is EADIYQTPRYLVIGTGKKITLECSQTMGHDKMYWYQQDPGMELHLIHYSYGVNSTEKGDLSSESTVSRIRTEHFPLTLESARPSHTSQYLCASSPGNEQFFGPGTRLTVL.

The chain uses TRBV7-3 and TRBJ1-2; the D gene is possibly TRBD1 (5 bases). Germline CDR1 SGHTA, CDR2 FQGTGA. V shed 3 bases and J shed 4 bases, with 9 bases lying between them. The length of the CDR3 is 13 residues. The CDR3 sequence: CASSFGTGYGYTF. The CDR3 DNA sequence: TGTGCCAGCAGCTTCGGAACAGGCTATGGCTACACCTTC.

The J gene is TRBJ1-5, the V gene TRBV7-9, with D possibly being TRBD1 (6 bases). The V and J ends lost 5 bases and 4 bases respectively, with 12 bases between them. Germline loops: CDR1 SEHNR, CDR2 FQNEAQ (reference sequence). CDR3 length equals 14 residues. DNA of the CDR3: TGTGCCAGCAGCCCTCAAACAGGGAATCAGCCCCAGCATTTT. This gives the protein CASSPQTGNQPQHF.

Notes on this clone: Other DNA sequences of this sample code for an identical CDR3. The rearrangement uses TRBV5-4 and TRBJ2-7; D gene ambiguous. Germline values: CDR1 SGHNT, CDR2 YYREEE (reference sequence). V was shortened by 0 bases and J by 2 bases, with 6 bases between the two germline ends. This CDR3 region has 13 residues. DNA of the CDR3: TGTGCCAGCAGCTTGGACGGAACCTACGAGCAGTACTTC. This codes for CASSLDGTYEQYF. Supplemented by reference TRBV5-4 and TRBJ2-7, the full variable domain reads ETGVTQSPTHLIKTRGQQVTLRCSSQSGHNTVSWYQQALGQGPQFIFQYYREEENGRGNFPPRFSGLQFPNYSSELNVNALELDDSALYLCASSLDGTYEQYFGPGTRLTVT.

The chain couples TRBV7-2 to TRBJ2-1; 8 bases are shared with TRBD2. With V trimmed by 4 bases and J by 1 base, 3 bases remained unmatched. Germline V gene lookup returns CDR1 SGHTA and CDR2 FQGNSA. This CDR3 comprises 15 residues. The CDR3: CASSYLAGSYNEQFF. For the CDR3, the DNA is TGTGCCAGCAGCTACTTAGCGGGATCCTACAATGAGCAGTTCTTC. Full variable domain (rest looked up from reference TRBV7-2 and TRBJ2-1): GAGVSQSPSNKVTEKGKDVELRCDPISGHTALYWYRQSLGQGLEFLIYFQGNSAPDKSGLPSDRFSAERTGGSVSTLTIQRTQQEDSAVYLCASSYLAGSYNEQFFGPGTRLTVL.

The chain joins TRBV13 to TRBJ2-5; 7 nucleotides line up with TRBD2. The CDR3 has 14 residues. Unmatched junction bases numbered 8, after V lost 5 bases and J lost 5 bases. Germline CDR1 is PRHDT and CDR2 is FYEKMQ (reference sequence). The CDR3 reads CASSGGSSGETQYF. The CDR3 DNA sequence: TGTGCCAGCAGCGGCGGGAGTTCCGGGGAGACCCAGTACTTC.

The gene calls are TRBV5-1 and TRBJ1-1; D uncertain. The CDR3 totals 12 residues. Germline V lookup: CDR1 SGHRS, CDR2 YFSETQ. V dropped 3 bases and J dropped 11 bases, with 14 bases sitting between them. The CDR3: CASSSSGSEAFF. The CDR3 coding sequence is TGCGCCAGCAGCTCCAGCGGCAGTGAGGCTTTCTTT.

The chain employs TRBV28 and TRBJ2-7; D ambiguous. In germline, CDR1 is MDHEN, CDR2 SYDVKM. Trimming shortened V by 1 base and J by 0 bases, and 16 bases separated the two germline ends. The CDR3 is 17 residues long. CDR3 in amino acids: CASSLSLTEPSSYEQYF. The CDR3 DNA reads as TGTGCCAGCAGTTTATCGCTCACAGAACCCAGCTCCTACGAGCAGTACTTC. The full variable domain, completed using reference TRBV28 and TRBJ2-7, is DVKVTQSSRYLVKRTGEKVFLECVQDMDHENMFWYRQDPGLGLRLIYFSYDVKMKEKGDIPEGYSVSREKKERFSLILESASTNQTSMYLCASSLSLTEPSSYEQYFGPGTRLTVT.

This clone was observed a single time. The chain has TRBV23-1 and TRBJ2-2; TRBD2 might be the D (6 bases). TRBV23-1 is annotated as an ORF whose role is uncertain. V was clipped by 3 bases and J by 7 bases, with 18 bases between them. This CDR3 comprises 16 residues. The CDR3 sequence: CASSHPPGGRLGELFF. The DNA of the CDR3 is TGCGCCAGCAGTCATCCTCCCGGGGGACGGCTCGGGGAGCTGTTTTTT.

This chain uses TRBV5-1 with TRBJ1-2; tentative D call: TRBD1 (6 bases). The CDR3 spans 15 residues. V was clipped by 1 base and J by 2 bases, with 12 bases between them. Per germline, CDR1 SGHRS and CDR2 YFSETQ. The CDR3 nucleotides read TGCGCCAGCAGCTTGACGGACAGCCAGAACTATGGCTACACCTTC. Translated: CASSLTDSQNYGYTF.